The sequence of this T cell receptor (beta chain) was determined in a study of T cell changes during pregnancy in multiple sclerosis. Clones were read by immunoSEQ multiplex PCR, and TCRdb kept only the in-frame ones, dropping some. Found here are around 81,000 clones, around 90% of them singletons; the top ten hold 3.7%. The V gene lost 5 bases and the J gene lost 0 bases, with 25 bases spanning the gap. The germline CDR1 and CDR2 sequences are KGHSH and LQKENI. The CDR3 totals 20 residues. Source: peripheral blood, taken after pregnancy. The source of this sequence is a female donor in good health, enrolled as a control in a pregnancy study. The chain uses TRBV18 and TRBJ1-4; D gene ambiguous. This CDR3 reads CASSITSGPSVRATNEKLFF. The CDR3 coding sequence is TGTGCCAGCTCAATCACTAGTGGACCCTCGGTTAGAGCAACTAATGAAAAACTGTTTTTT.